This TCR beta chain was recorded in a study of radiotherapy plus CTLA-4 blockade in lung cancer. Focal radiation with ipilimumab CTLA-4 blockade was given to patients with chemo-refractory metastatic non-small-cell lung cancer. This clone was seen a few times. TCRdb keeps only in-frame clones here, not all; method: immunoSEQ multiplex PCR. The sample yields some 60,000 clones, more than 60% seen once. The CDR3 spans 15 residues. V shed 3 bases, J shed 3 bases, and the junction held 8 bases outside the gene matches. The V gene's germline CDR1 is SGHDT and CDR2 YYEEEE. Sequenced material: peripheral blood, taken from a patient treated with radiotherapy plus ipilimumab. This TCR derives from a human donor with non-small cell lung cancer who had a complete response to radiotherapy plus ipilimumab. The J gene is TRBJ1-1, the V gene TRBV5-6; TRBD1 aligns across 7 bases. The CDR3 DNA sequence: TGTGCCAGCAGCTGGTGGACAGGACGAGACACTGAAGCTTTCTTT. Translated: CASSWWTGRDTEAFF.